The clone carrying this TCR beta chain was found many times. Its antigen remains unknown. It was RNA transcripts that yielded the amplified TCR beta CDR3 regions. The HTBI primer set served for first-round RT-PCR of the TCR CDR3. Via MiXCR, TCRdb re-called the multiplex PCR reads, giving one row per CDR3 protein. The sample has 250,000 or so distinct CDR3 sequences, around 17% seen once. This CDR3 comprises 12 residues. Germline assignment: CDR1 SGHDT and CDR2 YYEEEE. Trimming stripped 2 bases from V and 6 bases from J, with 9 bases between. This sample stems from a study of T cells in Graves' hyperthyroidism and ophthalmopathy. Study-wide context: Once the initial diagnosis was made, peripheral blood was obtained before any treatment. Findings of the study overall: Most clonotypes that expanded in the thyroid above 0.001 also showed up in blood.

This chain links TRBV5-6 with TRBJ2-7; the D gene is possibly TRBD1 (5 bases). This TCR was sampled from a woman aged 18-29 years with Graves' ophthalmopathy. Input material: blood. CDR3 residues: CASSLAGREQYF. The CDR3 region has the DNA TGTGCCAGCAGCTTAGCAGGGCGCGAGCAGTACTTC.